One and the same sample provided the 9 T cell receptor beta chains below, sequenced in a study of Graves' ophthalmopathy and Graves' hyperthyroidism. Amplification from RNA transcripts yielded the TCR beta CDR3 regions. RT-PCR with HTBI primers came first, then second-round multiplex PCR. MiXCR, run by TCRdb on the multiplex PCR reads, gives a single entry per CDR3 protein. Here the sample spans a few hundred thousand distinct CDR3 sequences, 15% to 20% being singletons. Sequenced sample: peripheral blood. These TCRs come from an adult man with Graves' ophthalmopathy.

The chain links TRBV6-1 to TRBJ2-7; tentative D call: TRBD2 (6 bases). V lost 2 bases, J lost 2 bases, and 10 bases lay in between. The germline V gene encodes CDR1 MNHNS and CDR2 SASEGT. The CDR3 totals 14 residues. CDR3 sequence (DNA): TGTGCCAGCAGTGAATCCGGCGGGGCCTACGAGCAGTACTTC. It encodes CASSESGGAYEQYF.

Many counts were recorded for this clonotype. V is TRBV20-1 and J is TRBJ2-7; 7 bases agree with TRBD2. The CDR3 has 15 amino acids. The V and J ends lost 0 bases and 3 bases, in that order; junction bases with no gene match: 8. Germline V gives CDR1 DFQATT, CDR2 SNEGSKA (reference sequence). In nucleotides, the CDR3 is TGCAGTGCTAGAGAGAAAGCGGGGAGACTCTACGAGCAGTACTTC. Translating it yields CSAREKAGRLYEQYF.

V and J are TRBV6-5 and TRBJ1-2; TRBD1 is a possible D gene (6 bases). Trimming left V 7 bases short and J 0 bases short, with 12 bases between. Germline V gives CDR1 MNHEY, CDR2 SVGAGI. This CDR3 has 14 residues. CDR3 residues: CASKLGATNYGYTF. The CDR3, as DNA: TGTGCCAGCAAGTTGGGGGCTACTAACTATGGCTACACCTTC.

This clonotype was recorded many times. The rearrangement joins TRBV12-3 or TRBV12-4 to TRBJ2-2; D perhaps matches TRBD1 (5 bases). This CDR3 is 14 amino acids long. V was clipped by 3 bases and J by 6 bases, with 11 bases between them. The CDR3 bases are TGTGCCAGCAGTTTTCAAGGGGTTGCCGGGGAGCTGTTTTTT. Translation: CASSFQGVAGELFF.

Many counts were recorded for this clonotype. The chain combines TRBV5-5 with TRBJ1-2, with D possibly TRBD1 on 5 matching bases. CDR1 is SGHKS, CDR2 YYEKEE, per germline (reference sequence). The ends were cut back, 0 bases at V and 7 bases at J, with 7 bases in the middle. CDR3 length: 12 amino acids. The CDR3 coding sequence is TGTGCCAGCAGCTTGGCCGGGGGTGGCTACACCTTC. This encodes CASSLAGGGYTF.

V is TRBV5-6 and J is TRBJ2-7; the match to TRBD2 covers 9 bases. Germline lookup yields CDR1 SGHDT and CDR2 YYEEEE. CDR3 size: 14 residues. With V trimmed by 4 bases and J by 5 bases, 7 bases remained unmatched. CDR3 bases: TGTGCCAGCAGCATAGGACTAGCGACCCACGAGCAGTACTTC. The encoded protein is CASSIGLATHEQYF.

J is TRBJ1-5 and V is TRBV18, with a weak D call TRBD1 (5 bases). The CDR3 consists of 16 residues. Germline values: CDR1 KGHSH, CDR2 LQKENI. Trimming stripped 3 bases from V and 0 bases from J, with 12 bases between. CDR3 sequence reads: CASSPPGRNSNQPQHF. CDR3 DNA sequence: TGTGCCAGCTCACCTCCGGGACGTAATAGCAATCAGCCCCAGCATTTT.

This clonotype was observed at least ten times. J is TRBJ1-1 and V is TRBV29-1, with D maybe TRBD1 (5 bases). Germline values: CDR1 SQVTM, CDR2 ANQGSEA. V was trimmed by 6 bases and J by 8 bases, leaving 16 bases between them. The CDR3 runs to 12 residues. In DNA form, the CDR3 reads TGCAGCGTGTCAGGGACCGCGGGCGAAGCTTTCTTT. Its protein is CSVSGTAGEAFF.

This clonotype was observed at least ten times. The chain uses TRBV27 and TRBJ2-7, with D possibly being TRBD1 or TRBD2 (5 bases each). Trimming removed 3 bases from V and 6 bases from J, with 12 bases in between. CDR1 MNHEY and CDR2 SMNVEV come from the germline V gene (reference sequence). This CDR3 has 13 residues. The CDR3 protein is CASSFTGAGEQYF. CDR3 DNA sequence: TGTGCCAGCAGTTTTACCGGGGCCGGCGAGCAGTACTTC.